These T cell receptor beta chains were read from a single sample in a study of early T cells in non-severe SARS-CoV-2 infection. Using its own MiXCR run on the 5' RACE reads, TCRdb lists one record per CDR3 protein. Of tens of thousands of distinct CDR3 sequences listed, 10% to 15% are singletons. Sequenced material: whole blood. The receptors originated from an adult who was a healthcare worker with PCR-confirmed SARS-CoV-2 infection or an uninfected control (not recorded which). The CDR3 runs from the conserved cysteine through the conserved F or W. D genes are given only for firm matches. Some rows have no size entry. The others give once, few or many, or a class for an expanded clone.

DNA: TGCGCCAGCAGCTCGGGCAGTACCTACGAGCAGTACTTC; CDR3: CASSSGSTYEQYF; D: .; size: few; V: TRBV5-1; J: TRBJ2-7
DNA: TGTGCCAGCTCACCTGTCCTGATGCCAGATACGCAGTATTTT; CDR3: CASSPVLMPDTQYF; D: .; size: .; V: TRBV18; J: TRBJ2-3
DNA: TGCAGCGAGTTGATAGCGGGACGACCTGATACGCAGTATTTT; CDR3: CSELIAGRPDTQYF; D: TRBD2; size: .; V: TRBV29-1; J: TRBJ2-3
DNA: TGTGCCAGCAGCTTAGTAGGTGATCCCAACTATGGCTACACCTTC; CDR3: CASSLVGDPNYGYTF; D: .; size: .; V: TRBV7-2; J: TRBJ1-2
DNA: TGCAGTGCTACCGCGGACAGGAATTCAGATACGCAGTATTTT; CDR3: CSATADRNSDTQYF; D: TRBD1; size: .; V: TRBV20-1; J: TRBJ2-3
DNA: TGTGCCAGCAGTTATCACGATCGGCGAGATACGCAGTATTTT; CDR3: CASSYHDRRDTQYF; D: .; size: .; V: TRBV6-5; J: TRBJ2-3
DNA: TGTGCCAGTGGAGGGTTAGATACGCAGTATTTT; CDR3: CASGGLDTQYF; D: .; size: .; V: TRBV28; J: TRBJ2-3
DNA: TGCGCCAGCAGCTTGGAGGGATCCTACAATGAGCAGTTCTTC; CDR3: CASSLEGSYNEQFF; D: .; size: .; V: TRBV5-1; J: TRBJ2-1
DNA: TGTGCCAGCAGTTCCCTGGGAAGCAATCAGCCCCAGCATTTT; CDR3: CASSSLGSNQPQHF; D: .; size: many; V: TRBV3-1; J: TRBJ1-5
DNA: TGCAGTGCTAGTGGAGAAACACAAGAGACCCAGTACTTC; CDR3: CSASGETQETQYF; D: .; size: .; V: TRBV20-1; J: TRBJ2-5
DNA: TGCAGTGCTAGAGATGGGGGAAGTCCCTACGAGCAGTACTTC; CDR3: CSARDGGSPYEQYF; D: .; size: few; V: TRBV20-1; J: TRBJ2-7
DNA: TGTGCCTGGACCTCGGGACTAGCGGGAGTATCCGTGCAGTTCTTC; CDR3: CAWTSGLAGVSVQFF; D: TRBD2; size: .; V: TRBV30; J: TRBJ2-1
DNA: TGTGCCAGCAGCCCCCCGGGACTAGTTCGAGAGACCCAGTACTTC; CDR3: CASSPPGLVRETQYF; D: TRBD2; size: few; V: TRBV2; J: TRBJ2-5
DNA: TGTGCCAGCAGCCCCCGCGGGCAACCAAGCACAGATACGCAGTATTTT; CDR3: CASSPRGQPSTDTQYF; D: .; size: many; V: TRBV7-6; J: TRBJ2-3
DNA: TGTGCCAGCATGATGGGGGATTATAATTCACCCCTCCACTTT; CDR3: CASMMGDYNSPLHF; D: .; size: .; V: TRBV28; J: TRBJ1-6
DNA: TGCAGTGCTAGTCTCCTCTTGGTAGGCTACACCTTC; CDR3: CSASLLLVGYTF; D: .; size: .; V: TRBV20-1; J: TRBJ1-2
DNA: TGTGCCAGCAGCTTATCTGTGGGTCTAAATGAGCAGTTCTTC; CDR3: CASSLSVGLNEQFF; D: .; size: .; V: TRBV7-2; J: TRBJ2-1
DNA: TGTGCCAGCAGCTTAGGAGGTGCGGAGGGGGTCAATGAGCAGTTCTTC; CDR3: CASSLGGAEGVNEQFF; D: .; size: .; V: TRBV7-2; J: TRBJ2-1
DNA: TGTGCCAGCAGCTTGTGGACAGGGAACTACGAGCAGTACTTC; CDR3: CASSLWTGNYEQYF; D: TRBD1; size: .; V: TRBV5-5; J: TRBJ2-7
DNA: TGTGCCAGCAGTGACTCGGACACCGGGGAGCTGTTTTTT; CDR3: CASSDSDTGELFF; D: .; size: many; V: TRBV6-4; J: TRBJ2-2
DNA: TGTGCCAGCAGCTCTCGGGCCAGCGGGGAGCTGTTTTTT; CDR3: CASSSRASGELFF; D: .; size: few; V: TRBV4-2; J: TRBJ2-2
DNA: TGCGCCAGCAGTGAGGGGAGCGGGGCTTCAACACCCGGGGAGCTGTTTTTT; CDR3: CASSEGSGASTPGELFF; D: TRBD2; size: few; V: TRBV10-2; J: TRBJ2-2
DNA: TGCAGTGCTAGATCGGACCGCAATGAGCAGTTCTTC; CDR3: CSARSDRNEQFF; D: .; size: many; V: TRBV20-1; J: TRBJ2-1
DNA: TGTGCCAGCACCAAGGACAGGACCAACGAGCAGTACTTC; CDR3: CASTKDRTNEQYF; D: TRBD1; size: many; V: TRBV6-1; J: TRBJ2-7
DNA: TGCGCCAGCAGCTTGGGATTCTATGCCCGTTACAATGAGCAGTTCTTC; CDR3: CASSLGFYARYNEQFF; D: .; size: .; V: TRBV5-1; J: TRBJ2-1
DNA: TGTGCCAGCAGCTTCGATCGCTCCAACGTCCTGACTTTC; CDR3: CASSFDRSNVLTF; D: .; size: many; V: TRBV11-2; J: TRBJ2-6
DNA: TGCGCCAGCAGCCAACAACTCCGCTCTGGAAACACCATATATTTT; CDR3: CASSQQLRSGNTIYF; D: .; size: .; V: TRBV4-3; J: TRBJ1-3
DNA: TGTGCCAGCAGCTTGGCCGCGACTGAAAAACTGTTTTTT; CDR3: CASSLAATEKLFF; D: .; size: few; V: TRBV5-5; J: TRBJ1-4
DNA: TGTGCCAGCAGCCGCACTAGCGGGAGTACAGATACGCAGTATTTT; CDR3: CASSRTSGSTDTQYF; D: TRBD2; size: .; V: TRBV28; J: TRBJ2-3
DNA: TGTGCCAGCAGCGCGACCTCTAGCACAGATACGCAGTATTTT; CDR3: CASSATSSTDTQYF; D: .; size: many; V: TRBV11-2; J: TRBJ2-3
DNA: TGTGCCAGCAGCTTCCAGGGGGTTCCCGGGACCGGGGAGCTGTTTTTT; CDR3: CASSFQGVPGTGELFF; D: TRBD1; size: .; V: TRBV7-2; J: TRBJ2-2
DNA: TGTGCCAGCAACTACAGGGCCACCAAAAACATTCAGTACTTC; CDR3: CASNYRATKNIQYF; D: .; size: .; V: TRBV6-2/TRBV6-3; J: TRBJ2-4
DNA: TGTGCCAGCAGTGATTGGCAGGGGACCCAGTACTTC; CDR3: CASSDWQGTQYF; D: .; size: few; V: TRBV2; J: TRBJ2-5
DNA: TGCAGCGTTGATGGGGACCTAAGACCCAATGAGCAGTTCTTC; CDR3: CSVDGDLRPNEQFF; D: .; size: many; V: TRBV29-1; J: TRBJ2-1
DNA: TGTGCCAGCAGCCTCCCGGGGTCATACGAGCAGTACTTC; CDR3: CASSLPGSYEQYF; D: .; size: .; V: TRBV7-9; J: TRBJ2-7
DNA: TGTGCCAGCAGCCGTGAGATCCAGACAGCGTACCAAGAGACCCAGTACTTC; CDR3: CASSREIQTAYQETQYF; D: .; size: .; V: TRBV7-2; J: TRBJ2-5
DNA: TGTGCCATCAGTGATGCGGCCTTAAACACCGGGGAGCTGTTTTTT; CDR3: CAISDAALNTGELFF; D: .; size: .; V: TRBV10-3; J: TRBJ2-2
DNA: TGCAGTGCTAGAGATCCCACAGGTAGAAACACCATATATTTT; CDR3: CSARDPTGRNTIYF; D: .; size: .; V: TRBV20-1; J: TRBJ1-3
DNA: TGTGCCAGCAGTGAGGGGGGCATGAACACTGAAGCTTTCTTT; CDR3: CASSEGGMNTEAFF; D: .; size: medium-sized; V: TRBV2; J: TRBJ1-1
DNA: TGTGCCAGCAGTCTTCATGACAGGAACTCTGGAAACACCATATATTTT; CDR3: CASSLHDRNSGNTIYF; D: .; size: many; V: TRBV27; J: TRBJ1-3
DNA: TGTACCAGTAGTATTGGAGACAGGGGCGAGCAGTACTTC; CDR3: CTSSIGDRGEQYF; D: TRBD1; size: .; V: TRBV19; J: TRBJ2-7
DNA: TGCAGCGTTGGAGACCTAAACTATGGCTACACCTTC; CDR3: CSVGDLNYGYTF; D: .; size: .; V: TRBV29-1; J: TRBJ1-2
DNA: TGTGCCAGCAGCTTCTTACAACGGGAAGAGACCCAGTACTTC; CDR3: CASSFLQREETQYF; D: .; size: .; V: TRBV11-2; J: TRBJ2-5
DNA: TGTGCTGTGGTGGGCCCCTGGGCCAACGTCCTGACTTTC; CDR3: CAVVGPWANVLTF; D: .; size: few; V: TRBV11-2; J: TRBJ2-6
DNA: TGTGCCAGCAGCCCTCCGACCCCGACCTACGAGCAGTACTTC; CDR3: CASSPPTPTYEQYF; D: .; size: .; V: TRBV5-6; J: TRBJ2-7
DNA: TGTGCCAGCAGGCCAAACAGGGGTACTAGCACAGATACGCAGTATTTT; CDR3: CASRPNRGTSTDTQYF; D: TRBD1; size: .; V: TRBV12-3/TRBV12-4; J: TRBJ2-3
DNA: TGTGCCATCAGCCCTGGGACAGGGGCCGCCGGTACGCAGTATTTT; CDR3: CAISPGTGAAGTQYF; D: TRBD1; size: many; V: TRBV10-3; J: TRBJ2-3
DNA: TGCAGCGTTTCCAAGAGCTCCTACAATGAGCAGTTCTTC; CDR3: CSVSKSSYNEQFF; D: .; size: many; V: TRBV29-1; J: TRBJ2-1